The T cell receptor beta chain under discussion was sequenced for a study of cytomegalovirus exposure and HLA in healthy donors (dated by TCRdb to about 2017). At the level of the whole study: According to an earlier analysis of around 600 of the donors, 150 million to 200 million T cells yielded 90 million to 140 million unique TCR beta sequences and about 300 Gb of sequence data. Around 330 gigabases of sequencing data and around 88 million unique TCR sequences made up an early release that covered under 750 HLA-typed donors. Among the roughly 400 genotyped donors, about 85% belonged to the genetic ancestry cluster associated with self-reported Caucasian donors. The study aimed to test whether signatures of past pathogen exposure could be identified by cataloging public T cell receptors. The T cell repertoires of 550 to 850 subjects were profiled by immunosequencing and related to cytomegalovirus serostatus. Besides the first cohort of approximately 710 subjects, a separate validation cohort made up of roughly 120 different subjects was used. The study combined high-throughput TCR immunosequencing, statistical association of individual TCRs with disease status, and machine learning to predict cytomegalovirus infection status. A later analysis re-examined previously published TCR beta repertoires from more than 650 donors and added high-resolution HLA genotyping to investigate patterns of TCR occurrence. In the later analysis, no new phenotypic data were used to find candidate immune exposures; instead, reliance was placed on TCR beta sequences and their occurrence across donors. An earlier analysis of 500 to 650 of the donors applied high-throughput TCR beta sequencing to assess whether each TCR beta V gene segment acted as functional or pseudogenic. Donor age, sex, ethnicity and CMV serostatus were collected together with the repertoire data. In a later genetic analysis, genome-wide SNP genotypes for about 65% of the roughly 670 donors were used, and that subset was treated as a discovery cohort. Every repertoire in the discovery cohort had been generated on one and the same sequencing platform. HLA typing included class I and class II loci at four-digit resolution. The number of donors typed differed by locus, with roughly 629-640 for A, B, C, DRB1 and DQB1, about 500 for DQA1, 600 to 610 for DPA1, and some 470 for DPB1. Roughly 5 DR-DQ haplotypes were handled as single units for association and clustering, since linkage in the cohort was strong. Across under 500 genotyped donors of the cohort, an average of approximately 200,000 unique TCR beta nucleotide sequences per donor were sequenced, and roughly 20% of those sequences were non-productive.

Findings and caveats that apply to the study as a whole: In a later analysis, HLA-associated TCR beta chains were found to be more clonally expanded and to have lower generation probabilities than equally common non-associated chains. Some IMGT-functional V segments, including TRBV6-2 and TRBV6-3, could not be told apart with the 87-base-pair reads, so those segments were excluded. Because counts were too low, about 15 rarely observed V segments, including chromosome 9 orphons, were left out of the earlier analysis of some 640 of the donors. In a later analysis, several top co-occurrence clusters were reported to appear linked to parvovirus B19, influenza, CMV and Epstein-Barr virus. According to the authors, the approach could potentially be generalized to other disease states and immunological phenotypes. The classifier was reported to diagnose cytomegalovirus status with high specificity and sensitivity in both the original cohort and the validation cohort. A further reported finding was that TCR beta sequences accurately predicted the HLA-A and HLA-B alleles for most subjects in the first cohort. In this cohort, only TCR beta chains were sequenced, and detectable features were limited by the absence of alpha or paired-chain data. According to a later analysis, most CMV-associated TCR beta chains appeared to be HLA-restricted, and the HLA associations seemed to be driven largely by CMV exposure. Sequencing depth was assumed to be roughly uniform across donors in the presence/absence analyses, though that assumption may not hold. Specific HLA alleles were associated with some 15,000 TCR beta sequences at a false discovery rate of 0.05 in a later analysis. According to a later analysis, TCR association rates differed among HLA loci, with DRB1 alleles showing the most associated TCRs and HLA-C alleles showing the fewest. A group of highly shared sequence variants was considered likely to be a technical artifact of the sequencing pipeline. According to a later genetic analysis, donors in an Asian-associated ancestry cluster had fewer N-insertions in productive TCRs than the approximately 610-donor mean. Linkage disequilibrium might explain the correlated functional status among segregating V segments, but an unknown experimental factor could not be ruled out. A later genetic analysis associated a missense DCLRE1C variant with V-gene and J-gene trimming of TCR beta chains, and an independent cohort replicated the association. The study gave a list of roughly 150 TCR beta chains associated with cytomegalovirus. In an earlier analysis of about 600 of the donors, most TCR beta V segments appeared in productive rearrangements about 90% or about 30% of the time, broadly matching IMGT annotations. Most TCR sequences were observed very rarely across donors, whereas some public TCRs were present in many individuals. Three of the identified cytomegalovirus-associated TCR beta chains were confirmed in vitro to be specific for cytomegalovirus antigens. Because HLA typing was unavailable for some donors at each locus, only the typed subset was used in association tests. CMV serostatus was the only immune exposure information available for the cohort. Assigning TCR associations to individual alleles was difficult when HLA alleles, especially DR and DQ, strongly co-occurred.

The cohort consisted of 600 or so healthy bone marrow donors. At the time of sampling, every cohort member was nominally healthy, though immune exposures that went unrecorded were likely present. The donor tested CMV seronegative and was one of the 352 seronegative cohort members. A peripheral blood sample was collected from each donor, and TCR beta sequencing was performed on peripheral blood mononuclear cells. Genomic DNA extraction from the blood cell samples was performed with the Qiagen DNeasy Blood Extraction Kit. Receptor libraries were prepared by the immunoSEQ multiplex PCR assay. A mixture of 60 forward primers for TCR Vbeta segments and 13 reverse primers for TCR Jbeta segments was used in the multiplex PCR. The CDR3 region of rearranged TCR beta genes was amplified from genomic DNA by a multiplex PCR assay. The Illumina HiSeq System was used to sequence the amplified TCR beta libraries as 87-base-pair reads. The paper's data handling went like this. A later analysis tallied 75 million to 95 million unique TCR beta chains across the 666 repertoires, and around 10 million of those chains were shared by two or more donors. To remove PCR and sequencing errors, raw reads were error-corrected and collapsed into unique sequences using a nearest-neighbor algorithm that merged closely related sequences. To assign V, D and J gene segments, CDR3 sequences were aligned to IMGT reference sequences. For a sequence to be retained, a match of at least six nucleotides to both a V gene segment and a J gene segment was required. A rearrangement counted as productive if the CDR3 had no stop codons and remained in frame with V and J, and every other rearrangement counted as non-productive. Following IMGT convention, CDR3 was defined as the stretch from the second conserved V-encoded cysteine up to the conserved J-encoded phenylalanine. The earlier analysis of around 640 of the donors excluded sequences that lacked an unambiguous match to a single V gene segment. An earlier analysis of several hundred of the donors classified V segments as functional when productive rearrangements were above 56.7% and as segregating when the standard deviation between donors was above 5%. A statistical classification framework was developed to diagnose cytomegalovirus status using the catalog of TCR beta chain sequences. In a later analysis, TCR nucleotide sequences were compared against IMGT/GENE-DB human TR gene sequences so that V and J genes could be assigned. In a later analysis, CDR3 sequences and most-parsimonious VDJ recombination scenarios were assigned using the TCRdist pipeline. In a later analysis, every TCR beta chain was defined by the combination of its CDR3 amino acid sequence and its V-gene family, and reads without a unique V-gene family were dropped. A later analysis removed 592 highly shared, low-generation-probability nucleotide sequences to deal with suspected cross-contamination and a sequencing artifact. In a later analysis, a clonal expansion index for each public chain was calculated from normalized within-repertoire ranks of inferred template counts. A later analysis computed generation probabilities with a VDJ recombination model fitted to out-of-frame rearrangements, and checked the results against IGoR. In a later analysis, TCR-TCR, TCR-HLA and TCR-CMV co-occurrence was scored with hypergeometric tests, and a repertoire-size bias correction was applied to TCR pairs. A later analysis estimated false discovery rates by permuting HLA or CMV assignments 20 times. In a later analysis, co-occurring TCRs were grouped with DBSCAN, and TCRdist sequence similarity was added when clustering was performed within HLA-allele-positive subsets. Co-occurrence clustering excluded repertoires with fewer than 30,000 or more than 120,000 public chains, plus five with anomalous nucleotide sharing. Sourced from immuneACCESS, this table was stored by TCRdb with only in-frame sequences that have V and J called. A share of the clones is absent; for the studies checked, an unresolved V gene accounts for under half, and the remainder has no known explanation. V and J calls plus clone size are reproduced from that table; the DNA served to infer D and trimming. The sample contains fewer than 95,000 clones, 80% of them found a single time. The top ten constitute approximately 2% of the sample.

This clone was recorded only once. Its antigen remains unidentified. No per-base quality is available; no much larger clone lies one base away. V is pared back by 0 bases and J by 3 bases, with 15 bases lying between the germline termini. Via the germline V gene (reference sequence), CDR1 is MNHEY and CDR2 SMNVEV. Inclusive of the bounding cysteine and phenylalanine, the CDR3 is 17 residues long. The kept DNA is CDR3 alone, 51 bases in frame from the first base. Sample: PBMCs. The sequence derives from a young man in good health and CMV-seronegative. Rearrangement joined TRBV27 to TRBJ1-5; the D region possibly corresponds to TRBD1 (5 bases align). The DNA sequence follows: TGTGCCAGCAGTTTATCGCGGAGCCCAGGGCCCAATCAGCCCCAGCATTTT. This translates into CASSLSRSPGPNQPQHF.